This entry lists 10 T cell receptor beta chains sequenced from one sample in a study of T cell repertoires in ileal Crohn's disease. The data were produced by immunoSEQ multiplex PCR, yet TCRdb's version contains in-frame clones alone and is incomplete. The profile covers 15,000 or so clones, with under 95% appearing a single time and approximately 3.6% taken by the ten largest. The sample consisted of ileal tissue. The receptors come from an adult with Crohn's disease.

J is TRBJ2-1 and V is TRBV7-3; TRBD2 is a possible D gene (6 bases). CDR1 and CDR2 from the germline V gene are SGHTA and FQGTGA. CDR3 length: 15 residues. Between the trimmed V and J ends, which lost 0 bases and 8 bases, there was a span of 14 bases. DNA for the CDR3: TGTGCCAGCAGCTTAACAGGCGGGGTCAGGTATGAGCAGTTCTTC. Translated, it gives CASSLTGGVRYEQFF.

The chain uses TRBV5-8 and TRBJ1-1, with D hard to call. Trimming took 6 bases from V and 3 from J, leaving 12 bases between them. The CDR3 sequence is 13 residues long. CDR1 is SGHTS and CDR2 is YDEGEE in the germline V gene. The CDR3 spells CASNLFGDTEAFF. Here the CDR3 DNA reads TGTGCCAGCAACCTGTTCGGGGACACTGAAGCTTTCTTT.

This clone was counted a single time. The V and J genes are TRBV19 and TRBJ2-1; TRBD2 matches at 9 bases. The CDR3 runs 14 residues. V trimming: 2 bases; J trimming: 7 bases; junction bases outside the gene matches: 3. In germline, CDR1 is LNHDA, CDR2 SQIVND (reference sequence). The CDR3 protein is CASSILAGRNEQFF. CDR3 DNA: TGTGCCAGTAGTATACTAGCGGGGCGGAATGAGCAGTTCTTC.

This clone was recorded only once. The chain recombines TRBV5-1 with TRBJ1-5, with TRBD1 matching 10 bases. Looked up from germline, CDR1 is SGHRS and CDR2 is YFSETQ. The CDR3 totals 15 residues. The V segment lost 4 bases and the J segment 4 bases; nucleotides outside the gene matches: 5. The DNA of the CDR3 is TGCGCCAGCAGCCAGGGGGGACAGGGGAATCAGCCCCAGCATTTT. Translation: CASSQGGQGNQPQHF.

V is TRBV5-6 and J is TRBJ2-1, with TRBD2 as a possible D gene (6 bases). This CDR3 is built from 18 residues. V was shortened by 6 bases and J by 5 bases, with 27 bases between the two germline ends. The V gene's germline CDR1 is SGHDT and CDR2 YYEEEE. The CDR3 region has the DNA TGTGCCAGCACCCCAAGGGCGGGAAATAGGGACGGGCACAATGAGCAGTTCTTC. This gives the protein CASTPRAGNRDGHNEQFF.

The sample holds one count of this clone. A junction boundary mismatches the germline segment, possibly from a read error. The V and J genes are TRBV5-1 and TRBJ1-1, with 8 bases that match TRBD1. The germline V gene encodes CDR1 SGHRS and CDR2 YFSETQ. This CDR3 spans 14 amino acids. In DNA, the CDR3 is TGCGCCGGCAGCCTGACAGGGGACGGCACTGAAGCTTTCTTT. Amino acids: CAGSLTGDGTEAFF.

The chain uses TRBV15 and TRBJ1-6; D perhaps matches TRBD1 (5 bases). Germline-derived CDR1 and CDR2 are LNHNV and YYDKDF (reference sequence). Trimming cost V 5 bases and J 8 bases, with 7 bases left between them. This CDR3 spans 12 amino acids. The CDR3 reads CATSPGHSPLHF. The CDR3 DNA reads TGTGCCACCAGCCCAGGGCATTCACCCCTCCACTTT.

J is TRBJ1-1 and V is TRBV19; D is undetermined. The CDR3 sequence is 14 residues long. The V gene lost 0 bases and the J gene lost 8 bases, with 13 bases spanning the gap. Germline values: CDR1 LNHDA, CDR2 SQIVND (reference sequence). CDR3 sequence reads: CASSIDGLPSEAFF. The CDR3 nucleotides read TGTGCCAGTAGTATAGATGGACTCCCGTCCGAAGCTTTCTTT.

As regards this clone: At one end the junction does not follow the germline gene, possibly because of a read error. For the CDR3, the DNA is TGTGCCAGCAGTGGCCGGGTTCTAGACTTC. It encodes CASSGRVLDF. This chain links TRBV2 with TRBJ2-7; D gene uncertain. The CDR3 runs to 10 residues. Germline loops: CDR1 SNHLY, CDR2 FYNNEI.

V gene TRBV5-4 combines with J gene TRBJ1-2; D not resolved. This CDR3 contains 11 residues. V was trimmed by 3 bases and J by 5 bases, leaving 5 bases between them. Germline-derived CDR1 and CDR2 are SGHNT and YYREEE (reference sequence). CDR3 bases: TGTGCCAGCAGCTCGGGTTATGGCTACACCTTC. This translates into CASSSGYGYTF.